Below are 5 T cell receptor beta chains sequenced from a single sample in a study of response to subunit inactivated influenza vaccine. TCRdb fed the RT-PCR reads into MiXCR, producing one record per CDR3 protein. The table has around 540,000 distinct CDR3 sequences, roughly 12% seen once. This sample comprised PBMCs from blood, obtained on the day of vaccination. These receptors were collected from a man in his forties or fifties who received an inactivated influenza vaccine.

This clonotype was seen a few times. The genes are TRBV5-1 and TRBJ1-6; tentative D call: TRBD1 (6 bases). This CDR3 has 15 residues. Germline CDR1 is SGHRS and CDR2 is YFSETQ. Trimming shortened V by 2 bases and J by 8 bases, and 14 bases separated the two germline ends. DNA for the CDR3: TGCGCCAGCAGCTTAACAGGGAGTTTCGATTCACCCCTCCACTTT. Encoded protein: CASSLTGSFDSPLHF.

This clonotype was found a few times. For the CDR3, the DNA is TGTGCCAGCAGCGTAGAAGGGTTGGGGACCGCCATGAACACTGAAGCTTTCTTT. The encoded protein is CASSVEGLGTAMNTEAFF. The chain carries TRBV9 and TRBJ1-1; TRBD1 might be the D (5 bases). The V gene's germline CDR1 is SGDLS and CDR2 YYNGEE. The CDR3 is made up of 18 amino acids. The V gene lost 0 bases and the J gene lost 0 bases, with 18 bases spanning the gap.

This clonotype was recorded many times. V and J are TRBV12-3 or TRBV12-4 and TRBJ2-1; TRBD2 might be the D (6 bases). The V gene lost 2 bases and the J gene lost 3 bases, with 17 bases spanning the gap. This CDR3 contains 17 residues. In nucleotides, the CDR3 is TGTGCCAGCAGTTTACAAAGCGGGCGCAGGTTCTACAATGAGCAGTTCTTC. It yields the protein CASSLQSGRRFYNEQFF.

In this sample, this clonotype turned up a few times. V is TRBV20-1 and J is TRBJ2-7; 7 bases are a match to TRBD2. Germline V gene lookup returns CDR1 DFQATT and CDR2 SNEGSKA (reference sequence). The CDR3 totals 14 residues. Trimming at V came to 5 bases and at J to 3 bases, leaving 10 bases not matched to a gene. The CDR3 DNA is TGCAGTGCTGCGGCAAGCGGGACTCGCTACGAGCAGTACTTC. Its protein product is CSAAASGTRYEQYF.

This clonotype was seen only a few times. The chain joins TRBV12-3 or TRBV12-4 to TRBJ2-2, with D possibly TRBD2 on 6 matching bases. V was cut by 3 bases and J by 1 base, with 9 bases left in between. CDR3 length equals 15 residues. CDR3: CASSFSGVNTGELFF. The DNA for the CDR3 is TGTGCCAGCAGTTTTAGCGGAGTGAACACCGGGGAGCTGTTTTTT.